The 29 T cell receptor beta chains in this list originate from one sample, sequenced in a study of T cells after yellow fever vaccination. TCRdb passed the 5' RACE reads through MiXCR, listing each CDR3 protein once. The sample records some 160,000 distinct CDR3 sequences, about a tenth being singletons. The sample consisted of CD8+ T cells sorted from PBMCs, taken 45 days after the yellow fever booster vaccination. All receptors come from a man younger than 30 who received the YFV17D yellow fever vaccine.

This clonotype was detected ten times or more. The chain carries TRBV7-6 and TRBJ1-2; D perhaps matches TRBD1 (6 bases). Germline CDR1 reads SGHVS; CDR2 reads FNYEAQ. This CDR3 contains 15 residues. Trimming removed 0 bases at V and 2 bases at J, with 10 bases between. The CDR3 nucleotides are TGTGCCAGCAGCTTAGCGACAGGCGGGAACTATGGCTACACCTTC. This encodes CASSLATGGNYGYTF.

Only a few counts were recorded for this clonotype. CDR3 protein: CASSWGPSYEQYV. The CDR3 nucleotides read TGTGCCAGCAGTTGGGGACCCTCCTACGAGCAGTACGTC. The chain links TRBV27 to TRBJ2-7, with D perhaps matching TRBD1 or TRBD2 (5 bases each). Germline-derived CDR1 and CDR2 are MNHEY and SMNVEV (reference sequence). Trimming removed 4 bases from V and 0 bases from J, with 7 bases in between. This CDR3 has 13 residues.

Only a few counts were recorded for this clonotype. This rearrangement joins TRBV4-2 to TRBJ2-5; a possible D gene is TRBD2 (6 bases). The CDR3 is made up of 16 amino acids. Germline CDR1 is LGHNA and CDR2 is YNFKEQ. The germline V and J ends were trimmed by 0 bases and 5 bases, with 16 bases remaining between them. The CDR3, as DNA: TGTGCCAGCAGCCAAGAGCAGGGAACTAGCTTCGAGACCCAGTACTTC. It specifies CASSQEQGTSFETQYF.

In this sample, this clonotype turned up a few times. The V gene is TRBV27, the J gene TRBJ2-1; TRBD1 aligns across 7 bases. This CDR3 has 14 amino acids. CDR1 and CDR2 from the germline V gene are MNHEY and SMNVEV (reference sequence). V dropped 8 bases and J dropped 5; count of bases not matched to a gene: 9. The chain's CDR3 is CASSGTVGNNEQFF. In DNA, the CDR3 is TGTGCCAGCTCCGGGACAGTGGGAAACAATGAGCAGTTCTTC.

This clonotype was seen a few times. This CDR3 reads CASSYGQGMQETQYF. The CDR3 region has the DNA TGTGCCAGCAGCTACGGACAGGGAATGCAAGAGACCCAGTACTTC. The chain couples TRBV7-3 to TRBJ2-5; 8 bases fit TRBD1. The CDR3 has 15 amino acids. Trimming removed 4 bases from V and 2 bases from J; junction bases left unmatched: 6. CDR1 and CDR2 from the germline V gene are SGHTA and FQGTGA.

This chain joins TRBV13 and TRBJ1-3, with D uncertain. CDR1 is PRHDT and CDR2 is FYEKMQ in the germline V gene (reference sequence). With 4 bases removed from V and 3 bases from J, the gap between germline ends came to 10 bases. This CDR3 has 14 residues. The CDR3 loop is CASSSGRIGNTIYF. CDR3 nucleotides: TGTGCCAGCAGCTCCGGCAGAATTGGAAACACCATATATTTT.

This clonotype was found a few times. J is TRBJ1-2 and V is TRBV5-1; 11 bases align to TRBD1. Germline trimming cut 4 bases from V and 4 bases from J; bases unmatched to any gene: 3. CDR1 and CDR2 (germline): SGHRS, YFSETQ. The CDR3 totals 14 residues. In nucleotides, the CDR3 is TGCGCCAGCAGCGCGGGACAGGGGGGCTATGGCTACACCTTC. Translating it yields CASSAGQGGYGYTF.

In this sample, this clonotype turned up many times. This chain connects TRBV4-1 to TRBJ2-1; TRBD2 aligns across 7 bases. The CDR3 covers 16 residues. Germline lookup yields CDR1 MGHRA and CDR2 YSYEKL. The J segment lost 8 bases and the V segment lost 1 base, leaving 11 bases of the junction unmatched. The CDR3 DNA sequence: TGCGCCAGCAGCCAAGCCGAGACTAGCCCTGGGGATGAGCAGTTCTTC. It is translated as CASSQAETSPGDEQFF.

Only a few counts were recorded for this clonotype. This rearrangement joins TRBV3-1 to TRBJ2-7, with D possibly being TRBD1 or TRBD2 (6 bases each). There are 13 residues in the CDR3. CDR1 is LGHDT and CDR2 is YNNKEL in the germline V gene (reference sequence). Trimming took off 9 bases at V and 4 bases at J, with 16 bases between the two ends. CDR3: CASGEGGPYEQYF. The CDR3, as DNA: TGTGCCAGTGGCGAGGGGGGTCCGTACGAGCAGTACTTC.

This clonotype has a handful of counts. The chain employs TRBV29-1 and TRBJ1-1, with D uncertain. CDR3 length equals 12 residues. Germline V lookup: CDR1 SQVTM, CDR2 ANQGSEA. The CDR3 nucleotides read TGCGGAGTTAGGCTACTGAACACTGAAGCTTTCTTT. It translates to CGVRLLNTEAFF.

This clonotype has at least ten counts. This sequence joins TRBV12-3 or TRBV12-4 and TRBJ1-3; weak D call: TRBD1 (5 bases). This CDR3 has 11 amino acids. V was cut by 1 base and J by 12 bases, with 7 bases left in between. The CDR3 sequence is CASSLVQGIYF. The CDR3 DNA reads as TGTGCCAGCAGTTTAGTCCAGGGCATATATTTT.

This clonotype was observed a few times. The chain's CDR3 is CASSLAAYATNEKLFF. Written as DNA, the CDR3 is TGTGCCAGCAGTTTGGCGGCCTATGCAACTAATGAAAAACTGTTTTTT. The V and J genes are TRBV27 and TRBJ1-4; D unresolved. The ends were cut back, 3 bases at V and 0 bases at J, with 11 bases in the middle. The CDR3 totals 16 residues. Germline assignment: CDR1 MNHEY and CDR2 SMNVEV (reference sequence).

This clonotype was picked up a small number of times. The chain couples TRBV4-3 to TRBJ2-1, with 7 nucleotides matching TRBD1. Germline trimming cut 2 bases from V and 2 bases from J; bases unmatched to any gene: 0. The length of the CDR3 is 14 residues. Germline CDR1 is LGHNA and CDR2 is YSLEER. This chain's CDR3 is CASSQQGAYNEQFF. Written as DNA, the CDR3 is TGCGCCAGCAGCCAACAGGGGGCCTACAATGAGCAGTTCTTC.

The chain has TRBV5-1 and TRBJ2-7; D unclear. CDR3 length: 14 residues. Trimming removed 2 bases at V and 3 bases at J, with 12 bases between. Germline values: CDR1 SGHRS, CDR2 YFSETQ. The CDR3 region is CASSFPGNYYEQYF. In DNA, the CDR3 is TGCGCCAGCAGCTTTCCAGGAAACTACTACGAGCAGTACTTC.

CDR3 amino acids: CASSDPSGASKNIQYF. CDR3 nucleotides: TGCGCCAGCAGCGATCCTAGCGGGGCGTCCAAAAACATTCAGTACTTC. The chain employs TRBV5-1 and TRBJ2-4; 9 bases agree with TRBD2. Germline V lookup: CDR1 SGHRS, CDR2 YFSETQ. Losses at the gene ends were 4 bases for V and 2 bases for J; bases not matched to a gene: 7. There are 16 residues in the CDR3.

This chain connects TRBV5-1 to TRBJ2-2, with D possibly called TRBD1 or TRBD2 (5 bases each). CDR1 and CDR2 from the germline V gene are SGHRS and YFSETQ. V was pared by 2 bases and J by 6 bases, with 17 bases between. The CDR3 length is 16 residues. In DNA, the CDR3 is TGCGCCAGCAGCTTACTTCGGGGCGAACGCTCCGGGGAGCTGTTTTTT. This codes for CASSLLRGERSGELFF.

There are a few counts of this clonotype. The rearrangement uses TRBV12-3 or TRBV12-4 and TRBJ1-2; D possibly corresponds to TRBD1 (6 bases). Trimming removed 3 bases from V and 2 bases from J, with 10 bases in between. The CDR3 is 14 amino acids. The CDR3 DNA reads as TGTGCCAGCAGTTTCGGCAGGGGAAACTATGGCTACACCTTC. The encoded protein is CASSFGRGNYGYTF.

The V and J genes are TRBV7-8 and TRBJ1-1; a possible D gene is TRBD1 (6 bases). Germline CDR1 reads SGHVS; CDR2 reads FQNEAQ. Trimming removed 5 bases at V and 4 bases at J, with 17 bases between. The CDR3 length is 15 residues. CDR3 bases: TGTGCCAGCAGCCCCGGGAGGGGGATGATCACTGAAGCTTTCTTT. This translates into CASSPGRGMITEAFF.

The chain combines TRBV5-1 with TRBJ1-1; unclear D gene. The CDR3 consists of 14 residues. The germline gives CDR1 SGHRS, CDR2 YFSETQ. V was cut by 1 base and J by 5 bases, with 12 bases left in between. The CDR3 DNA sequence: TGCGCCAGCAGCTTGAGGTCCCCAGGTACTGAAGCTTTCTTT. Encoded protein: CASSLRSPGTEAFF.

J is TRBJ2-3 and V is TRBV9; no definite D call. The CDR3 is made up of 11 amino acids. Germline lookup yields CDR1 SGDLS and CDR2 YYNGEE. Deletions cut 3 bases from V and 5 bases from J, with 4 bases between. The CDR3 is CASSAGDTQYF. CDR3 DNA: TGTGCCAGCAGCGCCGGAGATACGCAGTATTTT.

This clonotype was counted many times. The chain has TRBV3-1 and TRBJ1-2, with D tentatively TRBD1 (6 bases). The germline V gene has CDR1 LGHDT and CDR2 YNNKEL (reference sequence). Trimming took 4 bases from V and 3 from J, leaving 24 bases between them. The CDR3 totals 18 residues. CDR3 DNA sequence: TGTGCCAGCAGCCCCCAGGAGGGGGGCGGGGGGCCGTACTATGGCTACACCTTC. It translates to CASSPQEGGGGPYYGYTF.

In DNA form, the CDR3 reads TGTGCCAGCAGCTTAGTTATTACCACCGGGGAGCTGTTTTTT. This translates into CASSLVITTGELFF. V and J are TRBV7-9 and TRBJ2-2, with no clear D. Germline CDR1 reads SEHNR; CDR2 reads FQNEAQ (reference sequence). CDR3 length: 14 amino acids. V lost 1 base and J lost 4, with 7 bases in between.

The CDR3 DNA follows: TGCAGCGTTAGACAGGACTATGGCTACACCTTC. Its translation is CSVRQDYGYTF. The chain has TRBV29-1 and TRBJ1-2; D perhaps matches TRBD1 (6 bases). The V gene lost 5 bases and the J gene lost 3 bases, with 7 bases spanning the gap. The CDR3 is 11 residues long. CDR1 SQVTM and CDR2 ANQGSEA come from the germline V gene.

The V call is TRBV7-2, the J call TRBJ2-7; D remains unclear. The CDR3 covers 14 residues. Germline CDR1 SGHTA, CDR2 FQGNSA. V was clipped by 4 bases and J by 2 bases, with 12 bases between them. In DNA form, the CDR3 reads TGTGCCAGCAGCTCTTCCAGTATCCCCTACGAGCAGTACTTC. Protein sequence: CASSSSSIPYEQYF.

This clonotype was picked up a small number of times. The chain links TRBV7-2 to TRBJ1-5; D is undetermined. Germline V lookup: CDR1 SGHTA, CDR2 FQGNSA. V lost 3 bases and J lost 3, with 6 bases in between. This CDR3 spans 13 amino acids. Written as DNA, the CDR3 is TGTGCCAGCAGCTTCGGGCCCAATCAGCCCCAGCATTTT. Translated, it gives CASSFGPNQPQHF. Full variable domain (rest looked up from reference TRBV7-2 and TRBJ1-5): GAGVSQSPSNKVTEKGKDVELRCDPISGHTALYWYRQSLGQGLEFLIYFQGNSAPDKSGLPSDRFSAERTGGSVSTLTIQRTQQEDSAVYLCASSFGPNQPQHFGDGTRLSIL.

This clonotype turned up a few times. This chain connects TRBV9 to TRBJ2-2, with 7 bases lining up with TRBD1. The trim removed 0 bases at V and 6 bases at J, leaving 8 bases unmatched. This CDR3 is 16 amino acids long. Germline CDR1 reads SGDLS; CDR2 reads YYNGEE. CDR3 coding DNA: TGTGCCAGCAGCGTAGCTGCAGGGGGTCCCCCCGGGGAGCTGTTTTTT. Its protein is CASSVAAGGPPGELFF.

This clonotype was seen a few times. This rearrangement joins TRBV4-3 to TRBJ2-5, with D tentatively TRBD1 (5 bases). V shed 5 bases and J shed 1 base, with 14 bases lying between them. Germline CDR1 LGHNA, CDR2 YSLEER. This CDR3 has 15 amino acids. For the CDR3, the DNA is TGCGCCAGCAGCAAGGGGTACCCGGGCCAAGAGACCCAGTACTTC. Its translation is CASSKGYPGQETQYF.

This clonotype was recorded a few times. The gene calls are TRBV24-1 and TRBJ2-3; 7 bases match TRBD2. The CDR3 extends over 15 amino acids. The V segment lost 6 bases and the J segment 0 bases; nucleotides outside the gene matches: 5. From germline, CDR1 is KGHDR and CDR2 SFDVKD. This CDR3 reads CATSTHGGSTDTQYF. The CDR3 coding sequence is TGTGCCACCAGTACCCACGGGGGGAGCACAGATACGCAGTATTTT.

About this clonotype itself: A read error may produce the germline difference seen at one junction end. The chain employs TRBV19 and TRBJ1-1; D perhaps matches TRBD1 (5 bases). The germline V gene has CDR1 LNHDA and CDR2 SQIVND (reference sequence). This CDR3 has 13 amino acids. Here the CDR3 reads CASNIGAGTEAFF. Here the CDR3 DNA reads TGTGCCAGTAATATAGGGGCCGGCACTGAAGCTTTCTTT.